These 26 T cell receptor beta chains were sequenced from one sample in a study of CD8+CD57+ T cells in acquired aplastic anemia. Template material for TCR beta VDJ and CDR3 profiling consisted of genomic DNA. TCRdb passed the reads through MiXCR, listing each CDR3 protein once. This sample has 150,000 to 200,000 distinct CDR3 sequences, with approximately 48% found just once. It was patients with CD8+CD57+ cell expansion by flow cytometry who were chosen for sequencing. Sequencing was done on a sample of sorted CD4+, CD8+, or CD8+CD57+ T cells (not recorded which) from PBMCs. All receptors derive from a human donor with aplastic anemia.

This clonotype was observed a few times. For the CDR3, the DNA is TGCAGTGCGATCGTCGGGACAGTTTCCCCGCAGTACTTC. It codes for CSAIVGTVSPQYF. The rearrangement links TRBV20-1 to TRBJ2-7; 7 bases align to TRBD1. The germline gives CDR1 DFQATT, CDR2 SNEGSKA (reference sequence). The CDR3 consists of 13 residues. With 6 bases clipped from V and 9 bases from J, the junction kept 14 bases outside the gene matches.

V gene TRBV11-3 combines with J gene TRBJ2-7, with D possibly being TRBD2 (8 bases). Germline loops: CDR1 SGHNT, CDR2 YENEEA. The CDR3 has 14 amino acids. The V end was cut by 5 bases, the J end by 11 bases, with 22 bases between. CDR3 DNA: TGTGCCAGCAGCGAACTAGCGGACCAGGGGGAAAAGTACTTC. It is translated as CASSELADQGEKYF. Complete variable domain (other parts from reference TRBV11-3 and TRBJ2-7): EAGVVQSPRYKIIEKKQPVAFWCNPISGHNTLYWYLQNLGQGPELLIRYENEEAVDDSQLPKDRFSAERLKGVDSTLKIQPAELGDSAVYLCASSELADQGEKYFGPGTRLTVT.

This clonotype has just a few counts. The chain links TRBV29-1 to TRBJ1-4; 7 nucleotides match TRBD1. Germline assignment: CDR1 SQVTM and CDR2 ANQGSEA. CDR3 length equals 14 residues. V shed 7 bases and J 5 bases; nucleotides not matched to a gene: 10. The CDR3 is CSARGTAENEKLFF. CDR3 DNA sequence: TGCAGCGCCCGAGGGACAGCGGAGAATGAAAAACTGTTTTTT.

This clonotype was observed many times. The chain uses TRBV18 and TRBJ2-7, with D perhaps TRBD2 (7 bases). Germline V CDR1 and CDR2: KGHSH, LQKENI. This CDR3 is built from 14 residues. V was cut by 5 bases and J by 6 bases, with 17 bases left in between. For the CDR3, the DNA is TGTGCCAGCTCATCAATCGCAGGGGAGGGCGAGCAGTACTTC. Protein product: CASSSIAGEGEQYF.

This clonotype came up a few times. This chain joins TRBV10-3 and TRBJ1-5, with 9 bases identical to TRBD1. This CDR3 comprises 14 residues. The V and J ends lost 10 bases and 0 bases, in that order; junction bases with no gene match: 4. Looked up from germline, CDR1 is ENHRY and CDR2 is SYGVKD. The CDR3 bases are TGTGCCACCTGGGACAGGGATAGCAATCAGCCCCAGCATTTT. Translation gives CATWDRDSNQPQHF.

This clonotype was counted at least ten times. The V and J genes are TRBV20-1 and TRBJ1-2; 7 nucleotides line up with TRBD1. The CDR3 contains 13 residues. Germline lookup yields CDR1 DFQATT and CDR2 SNEGSKA (reference sequence). J lost 4 bases, V lost 4 bases, and 6 bases had no gene match. As DNA, the CDR3 is TGCAGTGCTACCCGGGACAGACTCTATGGCTACACCTTC. Protein: CSATRDRLYGYTF.

This chain links TRBV10-3 with TRBJ2-1; D might be TRBD1 (6 bases). The germline CDR1 and CDR2 sequences are ENHRY and SYGVKD. Between the trimmed V and J ends, which lost 6 bases and 5 bases, there was a span of 14 bases. There are 14 residues in the CDR3. The CDR3, as DNA: TGTGCCATCAGCATCCGGGACAACAACAATGAGCAGTTCTTC. This encodes CAISIRDNNNEQFF.

The chain combines TRBV25-1 with TRBJ2-1; D is perhaps TRBD1 or TRBD2 (5 bases each). This CDR3 comprises 16 residues. V dropped 2 bases and J dropped 6 bases, with 17 bases sitting between them. The V gene's germline CDR1 is MGHDK and CDR2 SYGVNS. This CDR3 is CASSETGTLTRNEQFF. For the CDR3, the DNA is TGTGCCAGCAGTGAAACCGGGACCCTTACCCGCAATGAGCAGTTCTTC.

This clonotype has at least ten counts. The rearrangement joins TRBV7-6 to TRBJ2-2; perhaps D is TRBD1 or TRBD2 (5 bases each). This CDR3 has 17 amino acids. Germline V gene data show CDR1 as SGHVS and CDR2 as FNYEAQ. V was pared by 1 base and J by 2 bases, with 14 bases between. The CDR3 protein is CASSLEVPGSNTGELFF. The CDR3 region has the DNA TGTGCCAGCAGCTTAGAGGTGCCAGGGAGCAACACCGGGGAGCTGTTTTTT.

This clonotype was recorded once. The chain links TRBV2 to TRBJ2-7, with 8 positions matching TRBD2. Germline CDR1 SNHLY, CDR2 FYNNEI. The CDR3 consists of 13 residues. V gave up 7 bases and J gave up 3 bases; unmatched junction bases: 5. CDR3 DNA sequence: TGTGCCAGCACCCGCGCGGGGGGCTACGAGCAGTACTTC. Translating it yields CASTRAGGYEQYF.

In this sample, this clonotype turned up a few times. The chain recombines TRBV29-1 with TRBJ1-2, with 8 positions matching TRBD1. The V gene's germline CDR1 is SQVTM and CDR2 ANQGSEA. V lost 4 bases to trimming and J lost 0 bases; unmatched junction nucleotides: 10. The CDR3 totals 16 residues. The CDR3 here is CSVAAGRGLANYGYTF. CDR3 in DNA: TGCAGCGTTGCAGCTGGCAGGGGGCTGGCTAACTATGGCTACACCTTC.

This sequence joins TRBV15 and TRBJ2-7; D tentatively reads TRBD1 or TRBD2 (6 bases each). With 0 bases removed from V and 8 bases from J, the gap between germline ends came to 11 bases. CDR1 is LNHNV, CDR2 YYDKDF, per germline (reference sequence). The CDR3 has 13 amino acids. CDR3 DNA sequence: TGTGCCACCAGCAGAGATTCGGGGGACAAGCAGTACTTC. Its protein is CATSRDSGDKQYF. The complete variable domain, with remaining parts taken from reference TRBV15 and TRBJ2-7, reads DAMVIQNPRYQVTQFGKPVTLSCSQTLNHNVMYWYQQKSSQAPKLLFHYYDKDFNNEADTPDNFQSRRPNTSFCFLDIRSPGLGDTAMYLCATSRDSGDKQYFGPGTRLTVT.

The table lists this clonotype with a count of one. Germline is not matched at one junction end, which may reflect a read error. The gene calls are TRBV27 and TRBJ1-2; D is possibly TRBD1 (5 bases). Germline lookup yields CDR1 MNHEY and CDR2 SMNVEV (reference sequence). CDR3 length equals 17 residues. CDR3 nucleotide sequence: TGTGCCAGCAGTCCCGGACACGGTCGCGAGGGCGGCTATGACTACACCTTC. It yields the protein CASSPGHGREGGYDYTF.

This sequence joins TRBV3-1 and TRBJ1-3; no firm D call. V was trimmed by 1 base and J by 1 base, leaving 5 bases between them. Looked up from germline, CDR1 is LGHDT and CDR2 is YNNKEL (reference sequence). This CDR3 region has 14 residues. The CDR3 DNA follows: TGTGCCAGCAGCCAAGTGGGGTCTGGAAACACCATATATTTT. This sequence encodes CASSQVGSGNTIYF.

With respect to this clonotype: No conserved phenylalanine or tryptophan is present at the end of the CDR3, so a read error is the likely explanation. This chain uses TRBV19 with TRBJ2-3; tentative D call: TRBD2 (6 bases). Between the trimmed V and J ends, which lost 7 bases and 3 bases, there was a span of 14 bases. Germline loops: CDR1 LNHDA, CDR2 SQIVND (reference sequence). The CDR3 has 14 residues. CDR3 sequence reads: CASTPMGGTDTQYS. CDR3 in DNA: TGTGCCAGTACCCCCATGGGGGGAACAGATACGCAGTATTCT.

The chain employs TRBV2 and TRBJ1-1; 9 bases fit TRBD1. This CDR3 is built from 15 residues. Per the germline V gene, CDR1 is SNHLY and CDR2 is FYNNEI. Trimming took 6 bases from V and 2 from J; bases not matched to a gene: 7. In DNA, the CDR3 is TGTGCCAGCAGCCGGGACAGGGTGGGAAACACTGAAGCTTTCTTT. Protein product: CASSRDRVGNTEAFF.

V gene TRBV20-1 combines with J gene TRBJ1-5, with a possible D match to TRBD1 (5 bases). V was pared by 7 bases and J by 7 bases, with 17 bases between. Germline loops: CDR1 DFQATT, CDR2 SNEGSKA (reference sequence). This CDR3 is built from 13 residues. The DNA for the CDR3 is TGCAGTGGTAGGGGTGGGTCGGGACAGCCCCAGCATTTT. Protein product: CSGRGGSGQPQHF.

This clonotype is medium-sized within its sample. The chain couples TRBV12-3 or TRBV12-4 to TRBJ2-2, with no clear D. V was shortened by 3 bases and J by 5 bases, with 1 base between the two germline ends. This CDR3 region has 11 residues. CDR3 protein: CASSFTGELFF. CDR3 DNA: TGTGCCAGCAGTTTTACCGGGGAGCTGTTTTTT.

With regard to this clonotype: This sequence may be a read error, since a much larger clone differs from it by one base. This sequence joins TRBV9 and TRBJ2-2; 8 nucleotides agree with TRBD1. V was clipped by 4 bases and J by 6 bases; unmatched bases: 8. There are 15 residues in the CDR3. In germline, CDR1 is SGDLS, CDR2 YYNGEE. The CDR3 loop is CASSLVTGVSGELFF. The CDR3 coding sequence is TGTGCCAGCAGCCTGGTGACAGGGGTTTCCGGGGAGCTGTTTTTT.

This clonotype was seen ten or more times. The chain combines TRBV6-2 or TRBV6-3 with TRBJ2-3; either TRBD1 or TRBD2 may supply D (5 bases each). Per the germline V gene, CDR1 is MNHEY and CDR2 is SVGEGT. The CDR3 has 16 amino acids. Trimming cost V 1 base and J 0 bases, with 11 bases left between them. The CDR3, as DNA: TGTGCCAGCAGTTACTGGGGCGGACTGAGCACAGATACGCAGTATTTT. Its translation is CASSYWGGLSTDTQYF.

This clonotype was counted at least ten times. This sequence joins TRBV7-3 and TRBJ2-3, with D perhaps TRBD1 (5 bases). V dropped 5 bases and J dropped 2 bases, with 14 bases sitting between them. This CDR3 contains 15 residues. Germline CDR1 is SGHTA and CDR2 is FQGTGA. The CDR3 DNA reads as TGTGCCAGCAGCCATTCTATAGGGGCCACAGATACGCAGTATTTT. This gives the protein CASSHSIGATDTQYF. The full variable domain, in which reference TRBV7-3 and TRBJ2-3 provide the parts outside the CDR3, is GAGVSQTPSNKVTEKGKYVELRCDPISGHTALYWYRQSLGQGPEFLIYFQGTGAADDSGLPNDRFFAVRPEGSVSTLKIQRTERGDSAVYLCASSHSIGATDTQYFGPGTRLTVL.

The rearrangement links TRBV29-1 to TRBJ1-5; no clear D gene. V was trimmed by 4 bases and J by 7 bases, leaving 17 bases between them. The CDR3 length is 14 residues. CDR1 and CDR2 from the germline V gene are SQVTM and ANQGSEA. The CDR3, as DNA: TGCAGCGTTGGTGGAAATTCGGGGAGCCAGCCCCAGCATTTT. Protein product: CSVGGNSGSQPQHF.

This clonotype was seen repeatedly, ten times or more. CDR3 protein: CASSLGEAGGYEQYF. The CDR3 region has the DNA TGTGCCAGCAGCTTAGGCGAGGCAGGGGGGTACGAGCAGTACTTC. V gene TRBV7-6 combines with J gene TRBJ2-7; a weak D match, TRBD1 (7 bases). Germline-derived CDR1 and CDR2 are SGHVS and FNYEAQ. V was pared by 1 base and J by 4 bases, with 14 bases between. CDR3 length: 15 amino acids.

In this sample, this clonotype turned up many times. This rearrangement joins TRBV20-1 to TRBJ1-1; D might be TRBD1 (5 bases). The CDR3 loop spans 17 amino acids. The V gene's germline CDR1 is DFQATT and CDR2 SNEGSKA (reference sequence). The V end lost 6 bases, the J end lost 5 bases, and 28 bases lay between the germline ends. The CDR3 DNA reads as TGCAGTGCGAGGGGTGATAGGAGGGTGGGGCAGGGAACTGAAGCTTTCTTT. It specifies CSARGDRRVGQGTEAFF.

This clonotype was recorded a few times. The DNA of the CDR3 is TGTGCCAGCTCACAAATGGGACCGTCGAATCAGCCCCAGCATTTT. Translating gives CASSQMGPSNQPQHF. The chain has TRBV18 and TRBJ1-5; tentatively, D is TRBD1 (5 bases). The length of the CDR3 is 15 residues. Trimming stripped 4 bases from V and 4 bases from J, with 14 bases between. Germline CDR1 is KGHSH and CDR2 is LQKENI.

This clonotype showed up many times. This chain uses TRBV4-3 with TRBJ1-5, with D maybe TRBD1 (5 bases). V lost 4 bases, J lost 1 base, and 5 bases lay in between. The germline gives CDR1 LGHNA, CDR2 YSLEER. The CDR3 extends over 13 amino acids. This CDR3 is CASSRDSNQPQHF. In DNA form, the CDR3 reads TGCGCCAGCAGCCGGGACAGCAATCAGCCCCAGCATTTT.